This TCR beta chain was sequenced in a study of OX40 agonist ivuxolimab in advanced cancers. Study-wide context: Three patients got partial responses; one had hepatocellular carcinoma and two had cutaneous melanoma.

Notes on the study in general: With doses of 0.1 to 3.0 mg/kg, CD4+ and CD8+ blood T cells had undergone clonal expansion by week 6.

Method: immunoSEQ multiplex PCR; TCRdb's copy keeps in-frame clones and lacks some. The data hold about 73,000 clones, with about 93% observed a single time. About this clone: Its antigen is currently unknown.

The length of the CDR3 is 15 residues. Per the germline V gene, CDR1 is SNHLY and CDR2 is FYNNEI. Deletions cut 6 bases from V and 0 bases from J, with 14 bases between. V usage is TRBV2 and J usage is TRBJ1-1; D is perhaps TRBD1 (5 bases). The material was CD4+ or CD8+ T cells sorted from blood, obtained in a trial of the OX40 agonist ivuxolimab. The sequence derives from an adult with an advanced solid tumor such as melanoma, head and neck, liver or kidney cancer. CDR3 DNA sequence: TGTGCCAGCAGCAAGGGACGACTTATGAACACTGAAGCTTTCTTT. As protein: CASSKGRLMNTEAFF.